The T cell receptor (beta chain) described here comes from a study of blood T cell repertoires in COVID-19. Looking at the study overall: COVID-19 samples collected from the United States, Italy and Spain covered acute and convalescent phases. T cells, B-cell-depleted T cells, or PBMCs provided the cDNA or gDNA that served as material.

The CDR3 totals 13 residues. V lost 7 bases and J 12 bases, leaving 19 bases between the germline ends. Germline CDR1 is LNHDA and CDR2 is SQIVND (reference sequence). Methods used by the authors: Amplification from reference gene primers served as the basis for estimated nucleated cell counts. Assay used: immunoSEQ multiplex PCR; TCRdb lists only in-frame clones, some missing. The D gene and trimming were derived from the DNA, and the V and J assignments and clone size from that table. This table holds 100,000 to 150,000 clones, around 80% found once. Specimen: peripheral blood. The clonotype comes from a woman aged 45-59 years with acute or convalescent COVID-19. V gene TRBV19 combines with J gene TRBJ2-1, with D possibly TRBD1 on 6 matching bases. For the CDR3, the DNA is TGTGCCAGTACTCAATACGCACAGGGTCGGCAGTTCTTC. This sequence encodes CASTQYAQGRQFF.